The T cell receptor (beta chain) under discussion was sequenced for a study of shared clonotypes between healthy human individuals. Study-wide results and caveats: The four-donor shared clonotypes exceeded non-shared clonotypes in generation probability, with non-shared ones scoring lower.

Per the germline V gene, CDR1 is SNHLY and CDR2 is FYNNEI. This CDR3 has 16 residues. J was trimmed by 0 bases and V by 4 bases; bases with no gene match: 4. To note about this clone: Its antigen is not known.

Method: immunoSEQ multiplex PCR; TCRdb's copy keeps in-frame clones and lacks some. The table includes about 2.3 million clones, over 85% detected once. Input material: naive CD4+ T cells from PBMCs. The subset was: CD45RA+ positively selected. This receptor was taken from a man younger than 35 in good health. Some clones in this sample may be carry-over from other donors' samples. V usage is TRBV2 and J usage is TRBJ1-3, with 9 bases matching TRBD1. CDR3 residues: CASSGGTGNSGNTIYF. The CDR3 nucleotides read TGTGCCAGCAGTGGGGGGACAGGGAACTCTGGAAACACCATATATTTT.